This TCR beta chain was profiled in a study of response to subunit inactivated influenza vaccine listed by TCRdb under 2018. Notes on the research overall: Deep quantitative T cell receptor repertoire profiling was used in the study to track responses to a trivalent subunit inactivated influenza vaccine. The study at large found these results: The authors suggested that each seasonal influenza vaccination may recruit only a limited number of new T cells.

The time point label corresponds to: approximately 40 days after influenza vaccine administration. The protocol used for the library was RT-PCR. For sequencing, an Illumina HiSeq 2500 was employed. TCRdb took the public reads, trimmed them with fastp at Q25, ran MiXCR for clone calling and kept in-frame beta chains. Rows matching on CDR3 protein sequence are summarized as one entry with the most common DNA and genes. The sample records approximately 500,000 distinct CDR3 sequences, 13% of which are singletons. Of the sample, 10% to 15% falls within the top ten clones. In regard to this clonotype: Its antigen remains undetermined. Base qualities are not provided; no much larger clone lies one nucleotide away.

The CDR1 and CDR2 encoded by the germline V gene are MNHEY and SVGEGT. The CDR3 runs 14 amino acids, cysteine and phenylalanine included. Just CDR3 DNA is preserved here, 42 bases in frame from base 1. Deletion took 0 bases off V and 4 bases off J, with a span of 7 bases between the germline ends. The sequence derives from a man aged 45 to 65 who received an inactivated influenza vaccine. Donor details come from another sample of the same person, matched by shared clones. The chain is encoded by TRBV6-2 or TRBV6-3 joined to TRBJ1-5; the D gene cannot be named for sure. The sample was PBMCs from blood, taken 40 to 50 days after vaccination. The CDR3 here reads CASSYSNRNQPQHF. In nucleotides, the sequence is TGTGCCAGCAGTTACTCCAACAGAAATCAGCCCCAGCATTTT.